What follows are 7 T cell receptor beta chains derived from one specimen sequenced in a study of T cell repertoires and Cas9 in healthy adults. Profiled with immunoSEQ multiplex PCR; TCRdb holds only in-frame clones, not every one. Of about 1,400 clones in the sample, around 80% are singletons; the top ten hold approximately 9.9%. Sequenced sample: SpCas9-reactive Tregs (CD4+, CD25+, CD127-, CD137+, CD154-) from PBMCs; culture status not recorded. The receptors originated from a human donor in good health.

This clone was seen only a few times. The chain recombines TRBV5-4 with TRBJ1-2; D unclear. In germline, CDR1 is SGHNT, CDR2 YYREEE (reference sequence). The CDR3 has 12 residues. V was cut by 2 bases and J by 4 bases, with 6 bases left in between. The CDR3: CASSFGLYGYTF. DNA of the CDR3: TGTGCCAGCAGCTTCGGGCTCTATGGCTACACCTTC.

The chain is built from TRBV6-8 and TRBJ1-5, with D possibly TRBD1 on 5 matching bases. With 6 bases removed from V and 6 bases from J, the gap between germline ends came to 9 bases. Germline V gives CDR1 MNHGY, CDR2 SAAAGT. The CDR3 covers 12 residues. CDR3 DNA: TGTGCCAGCAGGGGGGTGAGTCAGCCCCAGCATTTT. Residues: CASRGVSQPQHF.

The chain employs TRBV4-3 and TRBJ1-1, with D possibly matching TRBD1 (6 bases). The CDR3 is 13 residues long. From germline, CDR1 is LGHNA and CDR2 YSLEER. Deletions cut 5 bases from V and 7 bases from J, with 14 bases between. This chain's CDR3 is CASSDRSGDEAFF. The CDR3 coding sequence is TGCGCCAGCAGCGACCGCTCAGGGGATGAAGCTTTCTTT.

Notes on this clone: The same CDR3 can be traced to other DNA sequences in this sample. The V call is TRBV13, the J call TRBJ2-2; perhaps TRBD2 as D (6 bases). Looked up from germline, CDR1 is PRHDT and CDR2 is FYEKMQ (reference sequence). V dropped 6 bases and J dropped 7 bases, with 21 bases sitting between them. This CDR3 has 16 amino acids. The CDR3 sequence is CASSLRGGGLLGELFF. CDR3 bases: TGTGCCAGCAGTTTAAGAGGTGGAGGGCTTCTCGGGGAGCTGTTTTTT.

This chain joins TRBV7-2 and TRBJ2-5; D gene unclear. Germline-derived CDR1 and CDR2 are SGHTA and FQGNSA. The CDR3 runs to 11 residues. Between the trimmed V and J ends, which lost 1 base and 4 bases, there was a span of 1 base. The CDR3 region is CASSLVETQYF. CDR3 coding DNA: TGTGCCAGCAGCTTAGTAGAGACCCAGTACTTC.

This clone was detected only a few times. The rearrangement uses TRBV6-5 and TRBJ1-2; a weak D match, TRBD1 (6 bases). Germline loops: CDR1 MNHEY, CDR2 SVGAGI. This CDR3 spans 13 amino acids. The V gene lost 6 bases and the J gene lost 7 bases, with 15 bases spanning the gap. The CDR3 is CASSPTGGTGYTF. The CDR3 nucleotides are TGTGCCAGCAGCCCGACCGGGGGCACTGGCTACACCTTC.

This chain's CDR3 is CASSRDRRAGEQFF. The CDR3 nucleotides are TGTGCCAGCAGTAGGGACAGACGGGCCGGTGAGCAGTTCTTC. The chain combines TRBV27 with TRBJ2-1; 7 bases are a match to TRBD1. The CDR3 is 14 residues long. CDR1 MNHEY and CDR2 SMNVEV come from the germline V gene (reference sequence). Trimming cost V 5 bases and J 9 bases; bases outside gene matches: 10.